This T cell receptor beta chain was obtained from a study of T-cell memory formation after mild COVID-19. Study-level information: Largely, the TCR clusters proved donor specific.

From germline, CDR1 is SGHDT and CDR2 YYEEEE. Germline trimming cut 0 bases from V and 4 bases from J; bases unmatched to any gene: 2. The CDR3 contains 14 residues. Broader study findings: The pre-infection memory compartment contained some responding clones, suggesting cross-reactive memory joined. Nothing confirmed that second-wave clones peaking on day 37 were specific for SARS-CoV-2. Day 15 to 85 contractors were CD4/CD8 balanced; later expanders leaned CD4+.

This clonotype was counted between two and nine times. Its antigen is not identified. TCRdb independently ran MiXCR on the 5' RACE reads; one entry per CDR3 protein. This sample has approximately 240,000 distinct CDR3 sequences, with about a sixth found just once. Material: PBMCs or a T cell subset sorted from them (not recorded which). The receptor comes from a man aged 18 to 29 who had mild COVID-19 (a few samples of this study predate the infection). Cell type and time point are not known. This chain joins TRBV5-6 and TRBJ1-2; 8 bases map to TRBD1. CDR3 amino acids: CASSLAGQAYGYTF. CDR3 sequence (DNA): TGTGCCAGCAGCTTGGCGGGACAGGCCTATGGCTACACCTTC.